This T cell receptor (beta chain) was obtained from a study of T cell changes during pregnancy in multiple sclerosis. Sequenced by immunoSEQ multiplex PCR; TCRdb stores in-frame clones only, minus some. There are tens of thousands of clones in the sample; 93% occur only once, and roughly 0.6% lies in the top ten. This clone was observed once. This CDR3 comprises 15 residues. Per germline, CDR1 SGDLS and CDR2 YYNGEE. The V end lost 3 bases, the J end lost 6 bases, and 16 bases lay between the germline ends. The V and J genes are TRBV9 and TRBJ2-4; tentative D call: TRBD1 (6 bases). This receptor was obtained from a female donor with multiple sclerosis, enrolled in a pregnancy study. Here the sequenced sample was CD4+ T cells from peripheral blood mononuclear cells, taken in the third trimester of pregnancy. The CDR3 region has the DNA TGTGCCAGCAGCGCCTCGTGGGGGCTGGGAAACATTCAGTACTTC. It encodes CASSASWGLGNIQYF.